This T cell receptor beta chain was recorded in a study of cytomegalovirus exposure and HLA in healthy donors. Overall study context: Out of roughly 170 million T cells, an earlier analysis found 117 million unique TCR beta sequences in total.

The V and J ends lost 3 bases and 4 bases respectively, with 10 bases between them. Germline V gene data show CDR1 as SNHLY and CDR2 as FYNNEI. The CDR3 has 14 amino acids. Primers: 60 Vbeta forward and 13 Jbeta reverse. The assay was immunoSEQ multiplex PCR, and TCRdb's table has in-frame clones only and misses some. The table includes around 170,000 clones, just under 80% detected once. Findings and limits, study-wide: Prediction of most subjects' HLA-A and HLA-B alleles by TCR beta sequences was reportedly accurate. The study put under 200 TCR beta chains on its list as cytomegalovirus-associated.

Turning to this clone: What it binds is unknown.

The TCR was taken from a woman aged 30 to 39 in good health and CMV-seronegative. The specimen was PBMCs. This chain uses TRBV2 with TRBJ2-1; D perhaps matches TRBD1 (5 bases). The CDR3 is CASSETAVYNEQFF. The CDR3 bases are TGTGCCAGCAGTGAGACAGCTGTATACAATGAGCAGTTCTTC.